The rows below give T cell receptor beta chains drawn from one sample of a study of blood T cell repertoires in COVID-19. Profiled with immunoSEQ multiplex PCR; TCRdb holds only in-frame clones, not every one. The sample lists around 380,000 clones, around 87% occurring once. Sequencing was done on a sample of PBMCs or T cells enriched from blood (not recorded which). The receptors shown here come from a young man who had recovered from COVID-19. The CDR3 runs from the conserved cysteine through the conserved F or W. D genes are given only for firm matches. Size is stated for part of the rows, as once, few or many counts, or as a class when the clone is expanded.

CASSTASVSTEAFF | TGTGCCAGCAGCACCGCCTCAGTCTCCACTGAAGCTTTCTTT | NA | TRBJ1-1 | NA | TRBV7-2
CASSKEVKVPGTLGYTF | TGTGCCAGCAGCAAAGAGGTAAAAGTCCCTGGGACACTCGGCTACACCTTC | NA | TRBJ1-2 | once | TRBV21-1
CASSQKRNEQFF | TGTGCCAGCAGCCAAAAGCGCAATGAGCAGTTCTTC | NA | TRBJ2-1 | NA | TRBV3-1/TRBV3-2
CASRGTGSPEAFF | TGTGCCAGCAGGGGGACAGGGAGCCCTGAAGCTTTCTTT | TRBD1 | TRBJ1-1 | once | TRBV6-5
CASSLNLSSGGGADTQYF | TGTGCCAGCAGCCTTAACTTGTCCAGCGGGGGGGGTGCAGATACGCAGTATTTT | TRBD2 | TRBJ2-3 | NA | TRBV3-1/TRBV3-2
CASSPSGQAYEQYF | TGCGCCAGCAGCCCCTCTGGACAGGCCTACGAGCAGTACTTC | TRBD1 | TRBJ2-7 | NA | TRBV5-1
CASSLTSGQMDTQYF | TGTGCCAGCAGCTTAACGTCGGGACAGATGGATACGCAGTATTTT | TRBD1 | TRBJ2-3 | NA | TRBV7-3
CASSLAGTDTQYF | TGCGCCAGCAGCTTGGCCGGGACAGATACGCAGTATTTT | NA | TRBJ2-3 | NA | TRBV5-1
CASSPTRPGIWGGLFF | TGTGCCAGCAGCCCCACCCGCCCAGGGATTTGGGGGGGACTGTTTTTT | NA | TRBJ1-4 | NA | TRBV9
CASSSDSFIYGYTF | TGTGCCAGCAGCTCGGACAGCTTTATCTATGGCTACACCTTC | NA | TRBJ1-2 | NA | TRBV7-2
CASSKKPGETQYF | TGTGCCAGCAGTAAAAAACCCGGGGAGACCCAGTACTTC | NA | TRBJ2-5 | NA | TRBV7-3
CASSNRAYEQYF | TGTGCCAGCAGTAACAGAGCCTACGAGCAGTACTTC | NA | TRBJ2-7 | once | TRBV3-1/TRBV3-2
CASSSGAGTGNSPLHF | TGTGCCAGCAGCTCGGGGGCCGGGACAGGTAATTCACCCCTCCACTTT | TRBD1 | TRBJ1-6 | NA | TRBV7-9
CASSSRSWREDTQYF | TGTGCCAGCAGCTCCCGCTCCTGGCGGGAAGATACGCAGTATTTT | NA | TRBJ2-3 | NA | TRBV7-2
CASSQQGRDGGYTF | TGCGCCAGCAGCCAACAGGGGAGGGATGGAGGCTACACCTTC | NA | TRBJ1-2 | NA | TRBV4-3
CASSLGQGSQPQHF | TGTGCCAGCAGCCTGGGACAAGGGAGTCAGCCCCAGCATTTT | NA | TRBJ1-5 | NA | TRBV3-1/TRBV3-2
CASSQGSTGRMEKLFF | TGCGCCAGCAGCCAAGGTTCGACAGGGCGAATGGAAAAACTGTTTTTT | TRBD1 | TRBJ1-4 | NA | TRBV4-1
CASIHSGTEAFF | TGTGCCAGCATCCACAGCGGGACTGAAGCTTTCTTT | NA | TRBJ1-1 | NA | TRBV6-1
CASSWTRPTDTQYF | TGCGCCAGCAGCTGGACTAGGCCCACAGATACGCAGTATTTT | TRBD2 | TRBJ2-3 | NA | TRBV5-1
CASSLGPRDETEAFF | TGTGCCAGCAGCTTAGGGCCCAGGGATGAGACTGAAGCTTTCTTT | NA | TRBJ1-1 | NA | TRBV7-9